The entry that follows covers one TCR beta chain sequence. First-strand cDNA used TRAV- and TRBV-specific primers, covering alpha and beta chains. TCRs were put through approximately 20 PCR cycles of amplification with Phusion. A constant-region primer and the V-primer adapter served as the primer pair. TCRdb recomputed calls from the reads with MiXCR, one row per CDR3 protein. The data hold 13,000 to 15,000 distinct CDR3 sequences, with about 74% observed a single time. The record originates from a study of low-dose radiotherapy and immunotherapy resistance in tumors. Study information: Treatment of Cohort 1 consisted of 0.5 Gy per fraction every 2 weeks, adding up to 6.5 Gy.

Each eligible patient had an advanced solid tumor, and these tumors lacked tumor-infiltrating lymphocytes. CDR1 is LGHNA, CDR2 YSLEER, per germline. Trimming left V 1 base short and J 2 bases short, with 12 bases between. The CDR3 has 15 residues. The chain combines TRBV4-3 with TRBJ2-7; D uncertain. The clonotype originates from a human donor with advanced metastatic prostate, ovarian, gallbladder or colorectal cancer (not recorded which). This table probably holds off-target reads from a library built for another chain. CDR3 in amino acids: CASSQGPTPTYEQYF. CDR3 DNA sequence: TGCGCCAGCAGCCAAGGGCCTACACCAACCTACGAGCAGTACTTC.